This T cell receptor beta chain was retrieved from a study of blood T cells in healthy people across ages. General study findings and limits: Diversity estimates from one million T cells were considered underestimates.

Together with a sample-barcoded 5' primer, a J-beta primer mix was included in a second PCR lasting about 6 to 11 cycles. Each cDNA was tagged by a template-switch adaptor containing 12 random nucleotides. Each of the samples gave a minimum of 2.5 million paired-end reads that contained CDR3. MiXCR was run by TCRdb on the 5' RACE reads, yielding one entry per CDR3 protein. The sample has 850,000 to 1,000,000 distinct CDR3 sequences, around 49% seen once. As regards this clonotype: Its antigen is currently unknown.

Collection of roughly 9.8 milliliters of peripheral blood was performed for each donor. Trimming took 0 bases from V and 6 from J, leaving 15 bases between them. Germline loops: CDR1 SQVTM, CDR2 ANQGSEA. CDR3 length: 15 residues. Sequencing input: blood. The source of this sequence is a young man in good health. This rearrangement joins TRBV29-1 to TRBJ2-1; the D gene could be TRBD1 or TRBD2 (5 bases each). CDR3 sequence (DNA): TGCAGCGTTGAAGAGGGTGGGGCAGGGACCAATGAGCAGTTCTTC. Translated, it gives CSVEEGGAGTNEQFF.